This paragraph covers one T cell receptor (beta chain) sequence. What it recognizes is unknown. This CDR3 region has 15 residues. CDR1 and CDR2 from the germline V gene are SGHRS and YFSETQ. After removal of 0 bases from V and 4 bases from J, the junction contained 4 bases not matched to a gene. The assay was immunoSEQ multiplex PCR, and TCRdb's table has in-frame clones only and misses some. The table records more than 100,000 clones, roughly 84% of them present only once. This record comes from a study of T cell responses to AZD1222 COVID-19 vaccine. Overall study findings and caveats: The reported proportion of spike-specific TCRs targeting unmutated variant regions was nearly half. Among those given AZD1222, only 6 or 7 were seropositive at baseline. Among vaccine-associated CD4 TCRs, coverage spanned spike, with dominance at 160-218 and 743-854. Repertoire sampling happened only post peak T cell response.

Sample: peripheral blood, taken on day 0 of AZD1222 vaccination. The chain links TRBV5-1 to TRBJ2-3; 8 bases are a match to TRBD2. This sequence originates from an adult in good health. DNA for the CDR3: TGCGCCAGCAGCTTGGCTCTGACTAGCGCAGATACGCAGTATTTT. It is translated as CASSLALTSADTQYF.